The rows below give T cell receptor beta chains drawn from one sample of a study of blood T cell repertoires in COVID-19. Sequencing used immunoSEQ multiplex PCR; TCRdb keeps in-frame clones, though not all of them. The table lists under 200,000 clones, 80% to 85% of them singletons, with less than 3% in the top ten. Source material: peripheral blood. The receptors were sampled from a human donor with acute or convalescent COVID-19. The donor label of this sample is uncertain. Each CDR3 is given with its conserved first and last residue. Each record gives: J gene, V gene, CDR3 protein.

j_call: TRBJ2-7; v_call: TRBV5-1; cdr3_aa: CASSSQGESEQYF
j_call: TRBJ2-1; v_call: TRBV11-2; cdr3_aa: CASSPQNVAGEQFF
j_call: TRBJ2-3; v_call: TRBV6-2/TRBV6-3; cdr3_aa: CASSYSDRVHTQYF
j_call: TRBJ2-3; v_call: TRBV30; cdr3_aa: CAWSVLSDTQYF
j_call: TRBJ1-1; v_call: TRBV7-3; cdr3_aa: CASSSGHMNTEAFF
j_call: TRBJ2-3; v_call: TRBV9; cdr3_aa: CASSGVSGTSGGRDTQYF
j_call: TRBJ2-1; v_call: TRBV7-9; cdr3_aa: CASSFGRGGQTTYNEQFF
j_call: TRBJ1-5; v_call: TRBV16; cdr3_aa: CASSQSGIRGQPQHF
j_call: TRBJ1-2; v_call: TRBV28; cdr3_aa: CASSFSPGTEGLPYGYTF
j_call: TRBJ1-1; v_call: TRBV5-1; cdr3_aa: CASSLAQVNTEAFF
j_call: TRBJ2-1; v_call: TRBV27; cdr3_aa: CASSFEGGTAYNEQFF
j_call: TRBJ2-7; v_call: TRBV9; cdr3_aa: CASSVSGQGSPYEQYF
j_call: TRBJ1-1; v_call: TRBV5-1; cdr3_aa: CASSLIASMNTEAFF
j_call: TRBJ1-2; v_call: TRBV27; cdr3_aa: CASSLYSHRDGDGYTF
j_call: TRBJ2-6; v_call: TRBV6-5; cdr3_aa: CASKKGLTGANVLTF
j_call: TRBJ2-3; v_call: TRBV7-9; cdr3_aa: CASRPRPFGTDTQYF
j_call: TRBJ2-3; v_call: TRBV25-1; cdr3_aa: CASSAGGTRATDTQYF
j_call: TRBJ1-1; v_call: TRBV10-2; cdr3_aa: CASSEPSQGTEAFF
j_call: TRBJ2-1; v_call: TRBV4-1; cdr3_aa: CASSQGGSGAGRTYNEQFF
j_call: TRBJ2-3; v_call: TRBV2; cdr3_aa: CASSAWWDRGLDTQYF
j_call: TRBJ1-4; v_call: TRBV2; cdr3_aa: CASSAGLLQVYEKLFF
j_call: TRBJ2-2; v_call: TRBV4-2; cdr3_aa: CASSQGQGGTGELFF